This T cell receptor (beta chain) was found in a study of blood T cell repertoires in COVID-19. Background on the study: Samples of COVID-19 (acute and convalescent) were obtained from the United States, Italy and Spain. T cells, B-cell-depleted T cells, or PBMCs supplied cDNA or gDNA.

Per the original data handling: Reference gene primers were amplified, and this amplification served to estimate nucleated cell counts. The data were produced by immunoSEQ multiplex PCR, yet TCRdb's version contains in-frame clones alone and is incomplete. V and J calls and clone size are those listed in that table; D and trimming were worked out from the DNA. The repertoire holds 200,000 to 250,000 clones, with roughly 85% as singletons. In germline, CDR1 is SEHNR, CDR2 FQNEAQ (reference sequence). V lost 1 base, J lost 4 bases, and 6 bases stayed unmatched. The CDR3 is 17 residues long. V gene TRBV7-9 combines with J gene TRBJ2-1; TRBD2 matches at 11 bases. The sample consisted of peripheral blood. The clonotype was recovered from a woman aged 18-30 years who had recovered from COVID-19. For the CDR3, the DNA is TGTGCCAGCAGCTTAGTAGGAGGACTAGCGGGTTACAATGAGCAGTTCTTC. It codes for CASSLVGGLAGYNEQFF.